These T cell receptor beta chains were read from a single sample in a study of OX40 agonist ivuxolimab in advanced cancers. Produced via immunoSEQ multiplex PCR; TCRdb's table is partial and in-frame only. This sample has about 15,000 clones, with around four fifths found just once. Specimen: CD4+ or CD8+ T cells sorted from blood, collected in a trial of the OX40 agonist ivuxolimab. These receptors all come from an adult with an advanced solid tumor such as melanoma, head and neck, liver or kidney cancer. The CDR3 runs from the conserved cysteine through the conserved F or W. A D gene is named only where the DNA matches it firmly.

15	TRBV9	TRBD1	TRBJ1-5	CASSGGGTGDQPQHF
15	TRBV6-5	NA	NA	CASSYSESTTDEQYF
17	TRBV6-4	NA	TRBJ2-3	CASRSLGAEEGADTQYF
16	TRBV28	TRBD1	TRBJ1-2	CASISGQNINTQGYTF
18	TRBV5-5	NA	TRBJ2-3	CASSLLPQEVIRTDTQYF
12	TRBV29-1	NA	TRBJ1-3	CSVEVVGNTIYF
14	TRBV27	NA	TRBJ2-7	CASSLRSQFGEQYF
15	TRBV7-8	NA	TRBJ2-1	CASSPWTVLSDEQFF
14	TRBV5-6	NA	TRBJ2-5	CASSLELDQETQYF
16	TRBV5-1	TRBD2	TRBJ2-3	CASSLVAGGRPDTQYF
11	TRBV29-1	NA	TRBJ2-2	CSVGRTGELFF
15	TRBV19	TRBD1	TRBJ1-5	CASSLTGGSNQPQHF
14	TRBV28	NA	TRBJ2-7	CASSFLHRTYEQYF
11	TRBV29-1	NA	TRBJ1-2	CSVENTPLYTF
15	TRBV27	NA	TRBJ2-2	CASSLGGENTGELFF
16	TRBV2	TRBD2	TRBJ2-5	CASSRTSGLGQETQYF
15	TRBV6-5	NA	TRBJ2-7	CASSYSNGPGGEQYF
11	TRBV20-1	TRBD2	TRBJ2-3	CSATPSGILYF
17	TRBV7-8	TRBD1	TRBJ2-5	CASSPRTGIPRQETQYF
16	TRBV2	NA	TRBJ1-5	CASSPGTGRSNQPQHF
16	TRBV5-5	TRBD2	TRBJ2-2	CASSLGLAGYTGELFF
12	TRBV28	NA	TRBJ2-5	CACTPDQETQYF
17	TRBV28	TRBD1	TRBJ1-2	CASSSIFLRQGVIGYTF
14	TRBV5-1	NA	TRBJ1-1	CASSLARRNTEAFF
13	TRBV6-5	NA	TRBJ2-7	CASAIAVSYEQYF